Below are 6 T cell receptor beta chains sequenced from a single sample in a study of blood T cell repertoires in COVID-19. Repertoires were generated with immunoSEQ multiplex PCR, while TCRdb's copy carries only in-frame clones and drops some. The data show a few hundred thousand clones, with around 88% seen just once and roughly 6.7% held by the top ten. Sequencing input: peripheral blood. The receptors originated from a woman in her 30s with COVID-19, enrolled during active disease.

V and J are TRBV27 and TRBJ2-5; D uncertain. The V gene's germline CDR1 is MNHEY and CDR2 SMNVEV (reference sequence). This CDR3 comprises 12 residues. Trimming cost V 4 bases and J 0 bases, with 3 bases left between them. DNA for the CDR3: TGTGCCAGCAGTTCGTACCAAGAGACCCAGTACTTC. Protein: CASSSYQETQYF.

CDR3 sequence: CASSPRRGPKEHNEQFF. CDR3 in DNA: TGCGCCAGCAGCCCCAGAAGGGGGCCCAAGGAACACAATGAGCAGTTCTTC. The gene calls are TRBV4-1 and TRBJ2-1, with TRBD1 matching over 7 bases. Losses at the gene ends were 4 bases for V and 5 bases for J; bases not matched to a gene: 14. This CDR3 contains 17 residues. The germline V gene has CDR1 MGHRA and CDR2 YSYEKL.

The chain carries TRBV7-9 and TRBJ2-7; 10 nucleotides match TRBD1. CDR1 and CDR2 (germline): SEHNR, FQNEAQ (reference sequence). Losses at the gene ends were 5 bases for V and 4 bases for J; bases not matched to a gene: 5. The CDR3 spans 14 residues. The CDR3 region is CASSTWDRGYEQYF. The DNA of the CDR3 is TGTGCCAGCAGCACCTGGGACAGGGGTTACGAGCAGTACTTC.

The CDR3 reads CASDPGGRGPYEQYF. CDR3 nucleotides: TGTGCCAGCGACCCCGGGGGGAGGGGTCCCTACGAGCAGTACTTC. The chain has TRBV6-5 and TRBJ2-7, with 7 bases aligning to TRBD2. Germline V gene sequence: CDR1 MNHEY, CDR2 SVGAGI. V dropped 8 bases and J dropped 2; count of bases not matched to a gene: 12. This CDR3 has 15 amino acids.

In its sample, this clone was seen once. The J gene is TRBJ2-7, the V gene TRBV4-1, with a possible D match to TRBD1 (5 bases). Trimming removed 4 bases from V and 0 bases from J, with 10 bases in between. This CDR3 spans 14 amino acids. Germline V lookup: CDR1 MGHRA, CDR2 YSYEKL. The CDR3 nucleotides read TGCGCCAGCAGCCCGGAGACAGACTCCTACGAGCAGTACGTC. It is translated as CASSPETDSYEQYV.

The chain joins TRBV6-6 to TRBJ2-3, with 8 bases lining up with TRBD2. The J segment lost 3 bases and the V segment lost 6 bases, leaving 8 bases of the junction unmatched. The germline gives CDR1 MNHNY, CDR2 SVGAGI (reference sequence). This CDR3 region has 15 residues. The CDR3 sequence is CASSELAVTTDTQYF. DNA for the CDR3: TGTGCCAGCAGCGAACTAGCGGTGACTACAGATACGCAGTATTTT.